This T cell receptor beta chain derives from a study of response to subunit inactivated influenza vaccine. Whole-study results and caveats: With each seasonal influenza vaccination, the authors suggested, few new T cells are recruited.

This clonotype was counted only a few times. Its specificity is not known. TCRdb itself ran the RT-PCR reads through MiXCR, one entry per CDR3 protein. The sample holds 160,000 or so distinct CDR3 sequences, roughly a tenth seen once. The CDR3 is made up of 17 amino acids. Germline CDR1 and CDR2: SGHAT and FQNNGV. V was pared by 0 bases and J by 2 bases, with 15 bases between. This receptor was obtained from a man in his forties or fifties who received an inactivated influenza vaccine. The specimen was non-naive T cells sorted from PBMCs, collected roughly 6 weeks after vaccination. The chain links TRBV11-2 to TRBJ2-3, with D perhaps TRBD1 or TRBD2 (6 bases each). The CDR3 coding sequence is TGTGCCAGCAGCTTAGATCTAGGGGGGTTCGCCACAGATACGCAGTATTTT. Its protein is CASSLDLGGFATDTQYF. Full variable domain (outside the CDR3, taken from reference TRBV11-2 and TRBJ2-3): EAGVAQSPRYKIIEKRQSVAFWCNPISGHATLYWYQQILGQGPKLLIQFQNNGVVDDSQLPKDRFSAERLKGVDSTLKIQPAKLEDSAVYLCASSLDLGGFATDTQYFGPGTRLTVL.